This TCR beta chain was documented in a study of blood T cell repertoires in COVID-19 (dated by TCRdb to 2018 to 2020). Describing the broader study: Collaborator samples came from the United States, Italy and Spain and covered acute and convalescent phases of COVID-19. Samples came from the ongoing ImmuneRACE study (first 160 participants) plus 1,254 subjects from 6 global collaborators. Nearly every sample came with metadata listing a de-identified subject ID, COVID-19 status, age in years and sex. The material from the prospective study consisted of cDNA or gDNA derived from T cells, B-cell-depleted T cells, or PBMCs. Deeply sampled blood TCRbeta repertoires from subjects exposed to, actively infected with, or recovered from COVID-19 were included in the dataset. Where HLA class I and class II types were available, the types were taken from metadata supplied by the sample provider, not from assay-based typing. The repertoires were released in a freely available public database meant as a resource for research on the immune response to SARS-CoV-2.

As for this clone: Its antigen has not been determined. No per-base quality is available; no much larger clone lies one base away.

In the prospective study, participants were roughly 18 to 95 years old, resided in approximately 22 geographic areas of the United States, and were enrolled through a virtual design. Cohort assignment in the prospective study relied on participant-reported clinical history from a screening survey and a study questionnaire. Recovered participants in ImmuneRACE Cohort 3 were defined as having two consecutive negative NP/OP PCR tests, clearance from a healthcare professional, or resolution of symptoms. Mobile phlebotomists in the prospective study collected whole blood, serum and a nasopharyngeal or oropharyngeal swab from every participant. Over a 2-month period, participants in the prospective study had the option of providing additional blood draws and questionnaires. Prospective study blood samples were shipped either frozen or at room temperature before DNA extraction. The full study reports these points: The quantity of clinical and demographic metadata differed by source and by participant and was supplied without curation.

TCRbeta CDR3 regions were amplified from genomic DNA using the immunoSEQ Assay, a bias-controlled multiplex PCR. On the authors' methods: The number of nucleated cells in each sample was estimated from the amplification of reference gene primers within the assay. To quantify the absolute abundance of each unique TCRbeta CDR3 rearrangement, sequence reads were collapsed and filtered. Productive Simpson clonality was computed per sample as the square root of Simpson's diversity index over productive rearrangements. TCRdb took this table from immuneACCESS and kept in-frame rearrangements with V and J called. Such tables lack part of the clones; where checked against another copy, unresolved V genes explain under half of the gap, and the rest is unexplained. D and trimming come from the DNA, and the V and J calls and clone size come from that table. The sample table holds some 370,000 clones, of which over 80% were seen once. The biggest ten clones account for approximately 4.7% of the sample.

The CDR3 runs 15 amino acids, cysteine and phenylalanine included. CDR3 DNA only is kept here, 45 bases in frame from base 1. V is clipped by 1 base and J by 2 bases, and the sequence between their germline boundaries is 9 bases long. The germline V gene encodes CDR1 MNHNS and CDR2 SASEGT. This TCR was sampled from a woman aged 50 to 60 who had recovered from COVID-19. The rearranged chain carries TRBV6-1 and TRBJ1-5, with no confident D gene call. Sequencing was carried out using PBMCs or T cells enriched from blood (not recorded which). At the DNA level, the sequence is TGTGCCAGCAGTGAAGGGAGAGGCGGCAATCAGCCCCAGCATTTT. Protein translation: CASSEGRGGNQPQHF.